What follows describes a single T cell receptor (beta chain). Its matching antigen is unknown. These data belong to a study of metastatic and nonmetastatic thyroid tumors. Patients were all untreated before their thyroid surgery. The CDR3 covers 14 residues. Germline CDR1 is MDHEN and CDR2 is SYDVKM. Trimming left V 3 bases short and J 6 bases short, with 15 bases between. In the original analysis: Clinicopathological groups of papillary thyroid cancer showed CDR3 differences that were used to build a distant-metastasis classifier. TCRdb re-called the PCR reads via MiXCR. TCRdb, not the original authors, processed these V and J calls. The table has approximately 11,000 clones, 25% to 35% seen once. Study-wide points: In blood and tumor, TCR beta diversity was reportedly significantly higher in malignant thyroid tumors than in benign nodules.

The V and J genes are TRBV28 and TRBJ2-7; unclear D gene. Source material: tumor tissue. The receptor was derived from a male donor with papillary thyroid cancer or a benign thyroid nodule (not recorded which). Some clones in this sample may be carry-over from other donors' samples. DNA for the CDR3: TGTGCCAGCAGTTTTAAGCCGGCACTGGGCGAGCAGTACTTC. Protein: CASSFKPALGEQYF.